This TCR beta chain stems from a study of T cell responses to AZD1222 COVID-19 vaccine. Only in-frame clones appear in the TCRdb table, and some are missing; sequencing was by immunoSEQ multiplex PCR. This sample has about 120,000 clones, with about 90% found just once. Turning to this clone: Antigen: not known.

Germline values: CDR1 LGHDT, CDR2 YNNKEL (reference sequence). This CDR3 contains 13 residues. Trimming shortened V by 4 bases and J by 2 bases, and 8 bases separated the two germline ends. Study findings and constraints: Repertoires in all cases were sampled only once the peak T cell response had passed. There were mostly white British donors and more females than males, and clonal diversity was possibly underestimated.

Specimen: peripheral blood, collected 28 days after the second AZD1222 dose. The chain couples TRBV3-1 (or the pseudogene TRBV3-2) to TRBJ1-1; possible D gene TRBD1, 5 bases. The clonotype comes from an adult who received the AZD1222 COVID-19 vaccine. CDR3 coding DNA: TGTGCCAGCAGCCCCACAGGTAACACTGAAGCTTTCTTT. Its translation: CASSPTGNTEAFF.